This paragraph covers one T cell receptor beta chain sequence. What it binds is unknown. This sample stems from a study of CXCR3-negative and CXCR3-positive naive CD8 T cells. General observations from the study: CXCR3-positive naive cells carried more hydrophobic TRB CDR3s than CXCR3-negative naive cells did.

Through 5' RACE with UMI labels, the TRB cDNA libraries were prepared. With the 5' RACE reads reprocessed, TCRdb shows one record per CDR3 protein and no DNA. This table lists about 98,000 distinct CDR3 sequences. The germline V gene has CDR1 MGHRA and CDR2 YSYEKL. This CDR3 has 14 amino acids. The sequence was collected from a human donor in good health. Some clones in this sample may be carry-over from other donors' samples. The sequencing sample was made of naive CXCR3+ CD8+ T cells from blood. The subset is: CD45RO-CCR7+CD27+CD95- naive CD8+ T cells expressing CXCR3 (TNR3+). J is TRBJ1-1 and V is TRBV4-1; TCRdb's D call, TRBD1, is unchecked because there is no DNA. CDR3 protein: CASSYRQGGTEAFF.